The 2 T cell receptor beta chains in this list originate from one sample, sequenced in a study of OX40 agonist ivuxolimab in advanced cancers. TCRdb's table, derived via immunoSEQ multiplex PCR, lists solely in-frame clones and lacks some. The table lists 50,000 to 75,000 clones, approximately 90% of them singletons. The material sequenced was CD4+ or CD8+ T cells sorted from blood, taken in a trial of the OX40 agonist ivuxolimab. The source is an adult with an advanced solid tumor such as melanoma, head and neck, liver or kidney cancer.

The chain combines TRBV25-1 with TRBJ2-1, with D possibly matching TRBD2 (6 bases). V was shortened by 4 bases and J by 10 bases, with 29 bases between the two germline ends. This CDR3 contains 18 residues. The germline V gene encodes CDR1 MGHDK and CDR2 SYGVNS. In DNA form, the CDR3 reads TGTGCCAGCAGTGCCACCCCTCGGCGGGGACCCGATTTCACCGAGCAGTTCTTC. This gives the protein CASSATPRRGPDFTEQFF.

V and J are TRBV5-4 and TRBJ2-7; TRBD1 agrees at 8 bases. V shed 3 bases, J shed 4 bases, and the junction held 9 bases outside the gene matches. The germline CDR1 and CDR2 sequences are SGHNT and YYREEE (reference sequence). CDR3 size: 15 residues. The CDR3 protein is CASSSPDREGYEQYF. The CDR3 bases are TGTGCCAGCAGCTCTCCGGACAGGGAAGGTTACGAGCAGTACTTC.